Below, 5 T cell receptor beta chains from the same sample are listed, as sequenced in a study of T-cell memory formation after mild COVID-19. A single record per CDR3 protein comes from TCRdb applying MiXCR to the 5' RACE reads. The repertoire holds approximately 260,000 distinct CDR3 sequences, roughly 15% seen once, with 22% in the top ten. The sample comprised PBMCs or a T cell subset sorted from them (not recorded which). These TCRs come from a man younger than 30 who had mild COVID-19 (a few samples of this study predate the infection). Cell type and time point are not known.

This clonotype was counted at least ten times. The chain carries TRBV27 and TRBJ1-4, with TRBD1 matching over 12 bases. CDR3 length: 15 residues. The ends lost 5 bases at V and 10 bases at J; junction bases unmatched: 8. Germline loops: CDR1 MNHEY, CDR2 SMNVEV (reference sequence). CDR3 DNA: TGTGCCAGCAGTCCCGGGACAGGGGGCTTTGGAAAACTGTTTTTT. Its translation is CASSPGTGGFGKLFF.

The CDR3 loop reads CASSAHASGGTTYEQYF. CDR3 in DNA: TGTGCCAGCAGCGCGCACGCTAGCGGGGGGACCACCTACGAGCAGTACTTC. The rearrangement joins TRBV4-2 to TRBJ2-7; TRBD2 aligns across 11 bases. The CDR3 loop spans 17 amino acids. Germline V CDR1 and CDR2: LGHNA, YNFKEQ. V shed 5 bases and J 2 bases; nucleotides not matched to a gene: 11.

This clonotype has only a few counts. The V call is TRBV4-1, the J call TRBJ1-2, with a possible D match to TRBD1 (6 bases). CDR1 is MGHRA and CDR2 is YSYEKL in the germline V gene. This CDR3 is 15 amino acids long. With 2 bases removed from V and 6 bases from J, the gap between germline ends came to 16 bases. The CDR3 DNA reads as TGCGCCAGCAGCCAACCGCAAGGGGGACTAAATGGCTACACCTTC. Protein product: CASSQPQGGLNGYTF.

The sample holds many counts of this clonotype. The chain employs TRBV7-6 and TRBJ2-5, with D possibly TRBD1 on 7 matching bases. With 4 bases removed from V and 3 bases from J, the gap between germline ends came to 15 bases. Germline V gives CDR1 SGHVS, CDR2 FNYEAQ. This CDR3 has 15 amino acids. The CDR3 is CASSWRQGGKETQYF. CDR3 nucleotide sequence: TGTGCCAGCAGCTGGAGACAGGGCGGGAAAGAGACCCAGTACTTC.

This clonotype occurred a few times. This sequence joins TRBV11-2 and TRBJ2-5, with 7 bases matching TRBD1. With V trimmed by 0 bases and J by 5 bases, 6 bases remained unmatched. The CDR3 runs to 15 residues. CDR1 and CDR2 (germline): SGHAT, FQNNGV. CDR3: CASSLDRQGWETQYF. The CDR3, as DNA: TGTGCCAGCAGCTTAGATCGACAGGGATGGGAGACCCAGTACTTC.